Listed below are T cell receptor beta chains from one sample, sequenced in a study of blood T cells in healthy people across ages. One entry per CDR3 protein results from TCRdb running MiXCR on the 5' RACE reads. The table lists about 1.7 million distinct CDR3 sequences, 25% to 30% of them singletons, with 6.5% to 8.5% in the top ten. Material for sequencing was blood. The source is a woman aged 25 to 45 in good health. The CDR3 runs from the conserved cysteine through the conserved F or W.

J	V	CDR3
TRBJ2-7	TRBV6-2/TRBV6-3	CASTGTESRMQYF
TRBJ2-1	TRBV7-9	CASSLGQGPRNEQFF
TRBJ2-1	TRBV29-1	CSVEDPARQGRFF
TRBJ2-1	TRBV6-6	CASRQQGRAYNGQFF
TRBJ2-1	TRBV7-2	CASTTWTTGEQFF
TRBJ1-1	TRBV7-9	CASTSRVGTEAFF
TRBJ2-3	TRBV27	CASSARPTDTQYF
TRBJ1-1	TRBV7-2	CVSRAPWRETEAFF
TRBJ2-1	TRBV12-3/TRBV12-4	CAGGREIGNEQFF
TRBJ2-7	TRBV5-1	CANSTRGPQYEQYF
TRBJ1-1	TRBV6-6	CACSYRGDTEAFF
TRBJ2-7	TRBV11-2	CASSLARRTGLHEQYF
TRBJ2-1	TRBV4-1	CASSQDSGLAEEF
TRBJ2-7	TRBV6-6	CASSPTGQGMYEQYF
TRBJ1-2	TRBV18	CASSPPTTGGRSGYTF
TRBJ1-4	TRBV7-9	CASSRQGSREKLFF
TRBJ2-2	TRBV6-2/TRBV6-3	CASTTEETGELFF
TRBJ1-1	TRBV29-1	CSVGTESNTEAFF
TRBJ1-2	TRBV29-1	CTLTRGDYGYTF
TRBJ2-1	TRBV4-3	CASSQAEDGYNEQFF
TRBJ1-5	TRBV5-5	CASSNRTGVKQPQHF
TRBJ1-2	TRBV11-2	CASKSQGNYGYTF
TRBJ2-7	TRBV7-6	CASSSRLSGGGEQYF
TRBJ2-7	TRBV29-1	CSVTTRQGTQYEQYF
TRBJ2-7	TRBV6-5	CASSSETGGFKAYEQYF
TRBJ2-1	TRBV20-1	CSAGGPAPYNEQFF
TRBJ2-5	TRBV10-3	CAISESGTSLETQYF
TRBJ1-2	TRBV2	CASSGRFLYGFTF
TRBJ2-1	TRBV4-1	CASSQGNLNEQFF
TRBJ1-2	TRBV27	CASSTSDRGGGYTF
TRBJ2-2	TRBV29-1	CSVGRHTGELFF
TRBJ1-1	TRBV18	CASSPPRYSIPEAFF
TRBJ2-1	TRBV20-1	CSARDGRPSYNKQFF
TRBJ2-3	TRBV7-8	CASSPRQGGFPTDTQYF
TRBJ1-2	TRBV25-1	CASSEGRGWNYGYTF
TRBJ2-5	TRBV18	CASSPTGTIQETQYF
TRBJ2-5	TRBV10-3	CAINSNRETQYF
TRBJ2-1	TRBV6-6	CASRHTTGGASNNEQFF
TRBJ1-3	TRBV6-5	CASSYSGHLSGNTIYF
TRBJ1-2	TRBV29-1	CSVGGGRSYTF
TRBJ2-3	TRBV11-2	CASSIIRASGGKGTDTQYF
-	TRBV28	CVSSRWQTEETQYF
TRBJ2-2	TRBV20-1	CSASGLENTGELFF
TRBJ2-1	TRBV7-3	CASSPRDRALYNEQFF
TRBJ1-4	TRBV6-1	CASSEFSVAGLNEKLFF
TRBJ1-4	TRBV29-1	CSGRDRDNEKLFF
TRBJ1-2	TRBV20-1	CSARADGPGYGYTF
TRBJ2-3	TRBV7-6	CASSSGLAGASPNTQYF
TRBJ2-4	TRBV29-1	CSGADRDRNIQYF
TRBJ2-1	TRBV20-1	CSAYSSGTSFAKPLVEQFF
TRBJ1-2	TRBV7-2	CASSLAGGVYTF
TRBJ2-1	TRBV28	CASSLRSLMGAYNEQFF
TRBJ2-3	TRBV14	CATSKGGPSTDTQYF
TRBJ2-5	TRBV5-1	CASSLSGRTSAGETQYF